This T cell receptor (beta chain) was retrieved from a study of T-cell reconstitution after alpha-beta-depleted transplantation in children. The library targeted TCRbeta and was prepared with unique molecular identifiers. TCRdb used MiXCR to reprocess the PCR reads, holding one entry per CDR3 protein. The table includes around 480,000 distinct CDR3 sequences, approximately 32% detected once. The germline V gene encodes CDR1 SQVTM and CDR2 ANQGSEA. CDR3 size: 13 residues. Trimming removed 4 bases from V and 8 bases from J, with 18 bases in between. Sample: PBMCs from the stem cell graft donor, taken from the stem cell graft. The sequence was obtained from a human donor who donated a stem cell graft to a child with aplastic anemia. The chain couples TRBV29-1 to TRBJ2-7; D gene unclear. The CDR3 protein is CSVAAKGGPKQYF. The CDR3 nucleotides are TGCAGCGTTGCGGCCAAGGGTGGGCCGAAGCAGTACTTC.